Included here is one TCR beta chain sequence, with context. Germline V CDR1 and CDR2: MNHEY, SVGEGT. The CDR3 has 13 residues. The V and J ends lost 6 bases and 5 bases respectively, with 13 bases between them. The record originates from a study of T cells of healthy individuals. TCRdb used MiXCR to reprocess the 5' RACE reads, holding one entry per CDR3 protein. The sample carries 65,000 to 95,000 distinct CDR3 sequences, about 4.8% recorded once. This TCR was recovered from a female donor in good health. This rearrangement joins TRBV6-2 or TRBV6-3 to TRBJ1-1; D is unclear. As DNA, the CDR3 is TGTGCCAGCAGCAGCGACGAGGGAACTGAAGCTTTCTTT. It yields the protein CASSSDEGTEAFF.